This T cell receptor (beta chain) was recorded in a study of CD8+ T cells in alopecia areata. Study context: Treated patients received severity scores based on the percentage of scalp area affected.

Treatment defined: oral pan-JAK inhibitor, 5-10 mg twice daily. The sorting of PBMCs gave CD4+ and CD8+ T cells. Trimming pared 0 bases from V and 12 bases from J, leaving 8 bases between. Germline lookup yields CDR1 DFQATT and CDR2 SNEGSKA (reference sequence). This CDR3 contains 10 residues. Following RNA extraction, reverse transcription yielded cDNA that acted as the sequencing template. Some clones are missing from TCRdb's copy, which holds only in-frame ones; the method was immunoSEQ multiplex PCR. Here the sample spans about 190,000 clones, less than 65% being singletons. The source was CD4+ T cells sorted from blood, collected at week 24, from a patient treated with tofacitinib. This clonotype originated in a human donor with alopecia areata. The genes are TRBV20-1 and TRBJ1-2; D is uncertain. The CDR3 loop reads CSARDPVDTF. CDR3 sequence (DNA): TGCAGTGCTAGAGACCCAGTGGACACCTTC.